This TCR beta chain derives from a study of T-cell memory formation after mild COVID-19. The wider study: Clusters of TCRs were largely donor specific.

Notes on this clonotype: Its antigen is as yet unknown.

MiXCR was run by TCRdb on the 5' RACE reads, yielding one entry per CDR3 protein. The repertoire holds about 320,000 distinct CDR3 sequences, with roughly an eighth as singletons. Per germline, CDR1 SEHNR and CDR2 FQNEAQ (reference sequence). Trimming stripped 4 bases from V and 2 bases from J, with 18 bases between. The CDR3 is 17 amino acids. Overall study findings and caveats: Contracting CD8+ clones were enriched in EMRA, CD4+ mainly in CM and EM. Some SARS-CoV-2-responding clones were already detected in memory before infection. The SARS-CoV-2 specificity of second-wave clones reaching peak at day 37 remained unverified.

The rearrangement joins TRBV7-9 to TRBJ2-1, with TRBD1 as a possible D gene (6 bases). The specimen sequenced was PBMCs or a T cell subset sorted from them (not recorded which). The TCR originated in a man between 18 and 35 years old who had mild COVID-19 (a few samples of this study predate the infection). Cell type and time point are not known. CDR3 DNA sequence: TGTGCCAGCAGCTCCGCCGCAGGACAGCGAGCCTACAATGAGCAGTTCTTC. The encoded protein is CASSSAAGQRAYNEQFF.